This T cell receptor (beta chain) stems from a study of CD8 T cells in Susac syndrome. Study-level background: At the time of blood draw, patients with Susac syndrome were therapy-naive, receiving corticosteroids, or receiving intravenous immunoglobulin alone.

High-throughput TCR beta sequencing covered peripheral CD8+ and CD4+ T cells. RNA, at about 0.45 to 1 ug, was reverse transcribed with random hexamers. TCRdb re-analysed the immunoSEQ multiplex PCR reads in MiXCR, keeping a single row per CDR3 protein. The sample has 55,000 to 80,000 distinct CDR3 sequences, roughly 93% seen once; the top ten hold about 0.15%. There are 14 residues in the CDR3. With 2 bases removed from V and 6 bases from J, the gap between germline ends came to 9 bases. Looked up from germline, CDR1 is SGHNT and CDR2 is YYREEE (reference sequence). The sequence came from a human donor with Susac syndrome. Sequenced input: CD4+ T cells from PBMCs. J is TRBJ1-6 and V is TRBV5-4; D might be TRBD1 (5 bases). The CDR3 region has the DNA TGTGCCAGCAGCTTCGGGGGATTTAATTCACCCCTCCACTTT. Its translation is CASSFGGFNSPLHF.